Included here is one T cell receptor beta chain sequence, with context. The antigen remains undetermined. This specimen belongs to a study of cytomegalovirus exposure and HLA in healthy donors. The study's findings and limits: In a later analysis, CMV-associated beta chains were mostly HLA-associated, it appeared. The study put 160 or so TCR beta chains on its list as cytomegalovirus-associated.

The PCR had 60 Vbeta and 13 Jbeta primers. Generated by immunoSEQ multiplex PCR, the TCRdb table keeps only in-frame clones and is missing some. The sample has some 150,000 clones, 65% to 80% seen once. V was pared by 5 bases and J by 2 bases, with 4 bases of the junction left unmatched. CDR3 length: 15 amino acids. Germline V gene sequence: CDR1 MGHDK, CDR2 SYGVNS. The genes are TRBV25-1 and TRBJ1-4, with 8 positions matching TRBD1. This sequence was found in a male donor in good health and CMV-seronegative. Sequenced input: PBMCs. This CDR3 reads CASSSRTGTNEKLFF. In DNA, the CDR3 is TGTGCCAGCAGTAGCCGGACAGGGACTAATGAAAAACTGTTTTTT.